Sequencing of this T cell receptor beta chain was carried out in a study of T cells in Graves' hyperthyroidism and ophthalmopathy. TCR beta CDR3 region amplification was performed from RNA transcripts. The HTBI primer set drove a first-round RT-PCR of the TCR CDR3. TCRdb ran MiXCR on the multiplex PCR reads and lists one entry per CDR3 protein. The sample has about 210,000 distinct CDR3 sequences, 15% to 20% seen once. If no ophthalmopathy progression occurred within 18 months, Graves' hyperthyroidism was stable. Per germline, CDR1 SGHTA and CDR2 FQGNSA. J gave up 3 bases and V 1 base, and 9 bases lay outside the gene matches. CDR3 length equals 16 residues.

This rearrangement joins TRBV7-2 to TRBJ2-7; 7 bases agree with TRBD1. The TCR originated in a man in his fifties with Graves' hyperthyroidism. The sequencing sample was made of blood. The CDR3 loop is CASSLDATGNSYEQYF. The CDR3, as DNA: TGTGCCAGCAGCTTAGATGCGACAGGGAATAGCTACGAGCAGTACTTC.